This T cell receptor beta chain was retrieved from a study of T cell changes during pregnancy in multiple sclerosis. V dropped 0 bases and J dropped 3 bases, with 12 bases sitting between them. The CDR3 spans 15 residues. The germline gives CDR1 LNHNV, CDR2 YYDKDF (reference sequence). This table comes from immunoSEQ multiplex PCR, and its TCRdb copy is limited to in-frame clones, with some not included. This table holds fewer than 55,000 clones, more than 70% found once. The sample in question was CD8+ T cells from peripheral blood mononuclear cells, obtained after pregnancy. The V call is TRBV15, the J call TRBJ2-7; D is perhaps TRBD2 (5 bases). The TCR sequence derives from a female donor in good health, enrolled as a control in a pregnancy study. As DNA, the CDR3 is TGTGCCACCAGCAGAGATCGAGGAGGTGGCTACGAGCAGTACTTC. It codes for CATSRDRGGGYEQYF.